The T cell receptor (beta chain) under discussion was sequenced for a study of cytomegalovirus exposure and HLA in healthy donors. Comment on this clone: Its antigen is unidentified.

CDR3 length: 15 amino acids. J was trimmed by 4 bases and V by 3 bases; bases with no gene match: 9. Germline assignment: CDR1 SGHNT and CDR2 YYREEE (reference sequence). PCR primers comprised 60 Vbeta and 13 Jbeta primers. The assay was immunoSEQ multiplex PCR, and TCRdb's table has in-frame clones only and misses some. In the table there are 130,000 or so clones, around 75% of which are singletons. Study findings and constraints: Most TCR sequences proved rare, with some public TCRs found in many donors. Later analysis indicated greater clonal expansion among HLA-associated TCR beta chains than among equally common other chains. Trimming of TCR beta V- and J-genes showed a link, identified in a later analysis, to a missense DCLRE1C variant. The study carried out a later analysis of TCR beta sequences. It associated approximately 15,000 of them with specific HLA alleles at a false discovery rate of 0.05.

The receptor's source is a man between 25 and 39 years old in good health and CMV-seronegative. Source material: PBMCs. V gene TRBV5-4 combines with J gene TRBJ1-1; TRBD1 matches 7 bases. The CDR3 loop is CASSSQKSGGTEAFF. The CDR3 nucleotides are TGTGCCAGCAGCTCGCAAAAATCAGGGGGCACTGAAGCTTTCTTT.